This T cell receptor beta chain was profiled in a study of shared clonotypes between healthy human individuals (dated by TCRdb to about 2020). About the study as a whole: The cohort included three men and a couple of women between 18 and 49 years of age. For each donor, CD4 naive and CD4 memory were each run on three plates, CD8 naive on two plates, and CD8 memory on one plate. Blood TCR repertoires of several healthy adults were deeply sequenced to estimate repertoire size and the extent of clonotype sharing between individuals. Between about 0.9 and 10 billion PBMCs per donor were obtained by leukapheresis. Different laboratories and diverse techniques were used to prepare libraries and sequence TCR repertoires, to increase sequencing depth and limit assay-specific biases.

A word on this clone: This receptor's antigen is unknown. There are no base qualities to consult, and no much larger clone falls within one base.

TCR CDR3 regions were amplified from genomic DNA by multiplex PCR using the deep immunoSEQ assay. Genomic DNA extracted from each cell subset was distributed evenly over all wells of several immunoSEQ 96-well plates, and each plate served as one replicate. For sorted subsets, around 0.2 ug genomic DNA, equal to tens of thousands of T cell genomes, was loaded into each replicate PCR. Purified libraries were quantified with a Qubit 3.0 fluorometer, sized on a Bioanalyzer 2100, and re-quantified with the KAPA Library Quantification kit. Each immunoSEQ 96-well plate was sequenced on its own single-read 150-cycle Illumina NextSeq 550 flow cell. The paper's data handling went like this. Because the immunoSEQ output held only junctional sequences and lacked quality scores, the filtering could not match the filtering applied to full-length reads. To assign V/J genes and CDR3, sequences were annotated against IMGT germline references using PyIR, a Python wrapper for IgBLAST v1.9. Reads were filtered out if the reads had weak V/J assignments (E-value above 1e-6), no CDR3, stop codons, out-of-frame junctions, or ambiguous translated residues. A V3J clonotype was defined by an identical inferred V gene, J gene, and CDR3 amino acid sequence. Percentage overlap between repertoires was calculated by dividing the number of shared unique clonotypes by the size of the smaller repertoire. Repertoire richness was assessed with RTK rarefaction, the Chao1 estimator, and Recon v2.1 estimates of unobserved clonotypes. OLGA was used to compute generation probabilities for all TCRbeta clonotypes that the gDNA method yielded from a few donors. TCRdb obtained this table from immuneACCESS and retained in-frame rearrangements with V and J assigned. These tables miss some clones; where compared with another copy, unresolved V genes account for less than half of the shortfall, and the remainder is unexplained. V and J calls plus clone size are reproduced from that table; the DNA served to infer D and trimming. The sample has 1.5 million to 1.9 million clones on record, around 98% of them singletons. The biggest ten clones account for around 0.45% of the sample.

What the work shows at the level of the full study, not this receptor alone: Incomplete sequencing was indicated by rarefaction of sorted-subset datasets, despite the large sequencing depth. Clonotypes shared by all four sorted-subset donors showed higher generation probabilities than non-shared clonotypes. Because the study included only a small number of donors, the genetic and exposure-history diversity represented was limited. Sampling was restricted to blood, and TCR repertoires in tissue are likely to differ from TCR repertoires in blood. When a handful of donors were compared, the shared fraction of clonotypes was around 5% for naive CD4, 3.5% to 4% for naive CD8, roughly 2.3% for memory CD4, and less than 0.45% for memory CD8. Naive subsets generally had larger estimated clonotype richness than memory subsets did. Based on pairwise subsampling, the degree of clonotype sharing among donors was expected to be affected by sequencing depth.

Trimming removed 3 bases from V and 3 bases from J, leaving 11 bases between the germline ends. Including the terminal cysteine and phenylalanine, the CDR3 comprises 15 residues. Here the CDR3 DNA is all that survives: 45 bases in frame from base 1. As encoded in the germline V gene, CDR1 is MNHEY while CDR2 is SVGAGI. The donors were healthy, HIV-negative adults with no recently reported acute infections or vaccinations. Every donor was a Caucasian adult living in Nashville, Tennessee, USA. CD4+ T cells were enriched through magnetic negative selection, after which naive cells were positively selected on CD45RA and the remaining negative fraction served as the memory subset. Blood was obtained by leukapheresis, after which PBMCs were separated by Ficoll-Histopaque density gradient centrifugation and cryopreserved in liquid nitrogen vapor phase. Purity and quantity of every magnetically sorted T cell population were checked by analytical flow cytometry. Each sorted fraction had its genomic DNA isolated and then quantified by UV absorbance on a Nanodrop 2000c.

The sequence was obtained from a man aged 30-40 years in good health. Sequencing was carried out using naive CD4+ T cells sorted from blood. Explained via the paper, the cell subset or site label denotes: CD45RA+ positively selected. The sequence joins TRBV6-5 to TRBJ2-2, with the D segment identity uncertain. The DNA sequence reads TGTGCCAGCAGTTATTCGTCGACCTACACCGGGGAGCTGTTTTTT. It is translated as CASSYSSTYTGELFF.